This T cell receptor beta chain was captured by sequencing in a study of T-cell reconstitution after alpha-beta-depleted transplantation in children (dated by TCRdb to about 2016). Looking at the study overall: Using TCR repertoire profiling, the study followed T-cell immune reconstitution in a quantitative way in children after TCRalphabeta/CD19-depleted allogeneic hematopoietic cell transplantation.

Comment on this clonotype: Its antigen remains undetermined. One base away there is no much larger clone; base qualities are not given.

The protocol used for the library was PCR. Sequenced using an Illumina HiSeq 2500. TCR libraries were prepared with molecular barcoding, using unique molecular identifiers to normalize TCRbeta repertoire quantification. The public reads were quality trimmed at Q25 with fastp and then assembled into clones with MiXCR by TCRdb, keeping productive beta chains. Here each entry gathers all rows of one CDR3 protein and keeps the most common genes and DNA. Present in this sample are 600,000 to 700,000 distinct CDR3 sequences, about 15% of which were seen just once. Under 1.2% of the sample is in the top ten clones. The CDR3 covers 13 residues, taking in both the cysteine and the phenylalanine. Just the 39-base CDR3 DNA is kept, in frame starting at base 1. V lost 2 bases and J lost 4 bases; the stretch between them is 11 bases long. For CDR1 and CDR2, the germline V gene (reference sequence) lists DFQATT and SNEGSKA.

The sequence derives from a human donor who donated a stem cell graft to a child with acute myeloid leukemia. The sequence joins TRBV20-1 to TRBJ1-2, with the identity of the D gene unclear. The sequencing here drew on PBMCs from the stem cell graft donor, taken from the stem cell graft. The DNA sequence reads TGCAGTGCTAGAACCGACACCCGCTATGGCTACACCTTC. This is translated as CSARTDTRYGYTF.